This TCR beta chain was sequenced during a study of T cell clones after liver transplantation. For the study at large: A pre-transplant mixed lymphocyte reaction with TCRbeta sequencing defined graft-donor-reactive clones followed in post-transplant blood. Until 12-24 months post-transplant, subjects got standard immunosuppression and no induction.

CD3+CD4+ and CD3+CD8+ cells were FACS-sorted from thawed unstimulated PBMCs. The CDR3 extends over 13 amino acids. V lost 2 bases and J 11 bases, leaving 15 bases between the germline ends. The germline V gene encodes CDR1 MDHEN and CDR2 SYDVKM. Clones were read by immunoSEQ multiplex PCR, and TCRdb kept only the in-frame ones, dropping some. This sample carries more than 9,000 clones, 60% to 80% of them seen once, and the ten largest clones take roughly 60%. Findings and caveats of the study: In two subjects, few donor cells limited the measurable donor-reactive repertoire.

With regard to this clone: Its target is not known.

V and J are TRBV28 and TRBJ1-1; no clear D. The sequencing used CD8+ T cells from blood, collected at the 22-month timepoint. This TCR derives from a human patient who received a liver transplant. A share of the T cells may be of graft donor origin. CDR3 sequence: CASSLRRRPEAFF. CDR3 coding DNA: TGTGCCAGCAGTTTAAGGAGGCGGCCGGAGGCTTTCTTT. The full variable domain, rest sourced from reference TRBV28 and TRBJ1-1, is DVKVTQSSRYLVKRTGEKVFLECVQDMDHENMFWYRQDPGLGLRLIYFSYDVKMKEKGDIPEGYSVSREKKERFSLILESASTNQTSMYLCASSLRRRPEAFFGQGTRLTVV.